What follows is one T cell receptor beta chain and its context. The antigen is not known. CDR3 size: 16 residues. After removal of 7 bases from V and 7 bases from J, the junction contained 16 bases not matched to a gene. The germline V gene encodes CDR1 SGHAT and CDR2 FQNNGV. Assay used: immunoSEQ multiplex PCR; TCRdb lists only in-frame clones, some missing. The sample carries 95,000 to 150,000 clones, around 87% recorded once. These data come from a study of T cell responses to AZD1222 COVID-19 vaccine. Study-level points and caveats: Spike-specific TCR breadth and depth were elevated following two AZD1222 doses. It should be noted that donors were predominantly white British and more often female, and clonal diversity was possibly underestimated.

The chain uses TRBV11-2 and TRBJ1-2; 9 bases map to TRBD1. This TCR was recovered from an adult in good health. The specimen was peripheral blood, collected on day 0 of AZD1222 vaccination. In nucleotides, the CDR3 is TGTGCCAGCACCTGGGACAGGGATGTTCTCTACTCTGGCTACACCTTC. It specifies CASTWDRDVLYSGYTF.